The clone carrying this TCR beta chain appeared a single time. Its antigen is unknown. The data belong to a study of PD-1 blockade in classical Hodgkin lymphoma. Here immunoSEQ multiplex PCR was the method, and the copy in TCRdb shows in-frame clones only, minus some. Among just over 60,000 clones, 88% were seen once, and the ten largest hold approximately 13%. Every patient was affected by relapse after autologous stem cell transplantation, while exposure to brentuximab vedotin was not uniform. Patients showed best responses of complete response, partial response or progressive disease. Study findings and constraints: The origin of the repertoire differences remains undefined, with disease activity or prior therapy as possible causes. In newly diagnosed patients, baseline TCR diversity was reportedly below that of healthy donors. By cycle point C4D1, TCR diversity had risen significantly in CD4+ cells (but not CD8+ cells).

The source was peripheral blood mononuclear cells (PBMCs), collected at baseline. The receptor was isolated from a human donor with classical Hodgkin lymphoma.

Here the CDR3 DNA reads TGTGCCAGCACCGAGGCCCAGGGGGCTGGGGAGCAGTACTTC. Protein product: CASTEAQGAGEQYF. The chain couples TRBV6-6 to TRBJ2-7; 8 nucleotides align to TRBD1. This CDR3 comprises 14 residues. Per germline, CDR1 MNHNY and CDR2 SVGAGI (reference sequence). The V and J ends lost 7 bases and 7 bases, in that order; junction bases with no gene match: 12.